Each of the 11 T cell receptor beta chains below was sequenced from the same sample in a study of human T cells and chemical hapten exposure. TCRdb recomputed calls from the RACE reads with MiXCR, one row per CDR3 protein. The data contain about 350,000 distinct CDR3 sequences, 5.5% of them singletons. Stated time point: pre-sensitization, week 0. Treatment given: therapeutic diphenylcyclopropenone sensitization with weekly scalp DPC. The sample was whole blood, taken in connection with sensitization to the hapten diphenylcyclopropenone (DPC). These receptors originate from a woman aged 18-30 years with alopecia areata. Some clones in this sample may be carry-over from other donors' samples.

The V and J genes are TRBV29-1 and TRBJ1-2, with no clear D. Trimming took off 4 bases at V and 4 bases at J, with 10 bases between the two ends. The CDR3 totals 12 residues. Looked up from germline, CDR1 is SQVTM and CDR2 is ANQGSEA. The CDR3 loop reads CSVVDGGYGYTF. The CDR3 nucleotides are TGCAGCGTTGTCGATGGAGGCTATGGCTACACCTTC.

This clonotype was observed at least ten times. The rearrangement links TRBV12-3 or TRBV12-4 to TRBJ2-6; D not resolved. This CDR3 has 13 residues. With 6 bases removed from V and 0 bases from J, the gap between germline ends came to 3 bases. The DNA for the CDR3 is TGTGCCAGCAGAGCCTCTGGGGCCAACGTCCTGACTTTC. Its translation: CASRASGANVLTF.

The rearrangement joins TRBV12-3 or TRBV12-4 to TRBJ1-4; TRBD1 matches 9 bases. The trim removed 5 bases at V and 8 bases at J, leaving 9 bases unmatched. This CDR3 contains 15 residues. The CDR3 loop is CASSLAGTGREKLFF. CDR3 DNA: TGTGCCAGCAGTCTGGCCGGGACAGGGAGAGAAAAACTGTTTTTT.

On this clonotype: Since a much larger clone is just one base distant, this may be a read error. The J gene is TRBJ2-5, the V gene TRBV29-1; possible D gene TRBD1, 5 bases. The V and J ends lost 2 bases and 3 bases respectively, with 10 bases between them. The CDR3 totals 13 residues. In germline, CDR1 is SQVTM, CDR2 ANQGSEA. CDR3 coding DNA: TGCAGCGTTGAAAAACAGGCCAAAGAGACCCAGTACTTC. Translation: CSVEKQAKETQYF.

This clonotype was found a few times. This rearrangement joins TRBV10-3 to TRBJ2-1; D might be TRBD2 (7 bases). The V and J ends lost 4 bases and 8 bases respectively, with 18 bases between them. Germline loops: CDR1 ENHRY, CDR2 SYGVKD. The CDR3 runs 15 residues. The CDR3 reads CAISAGGPSRDEQFF. CDR3 coding DNA: TGTGCCATCAGTGCGGGGGGCCCCTCCCGAGATGAGCAGTTCTTC.

There are many counts of this clonotype. The chain recombines TRBV28 with TRBJ1-4, with D possibly TRBD1 on 5 matching bases. V was trimmed by 3 bases and J by 8 bases, leaving 13 bases between them. Germline V gives CDR1 MDHEN, CDR2 SYDVKM. This CDR3 has 14 residues. The CDR3 sequence: CASSFEGSSEKLFF. CDR3 coding DNA: TGTGCCAGCAGTTTTGAGGGGAGTAGCGAAAAACTGTTTTTT.

The CDR3 spells CASSYRGAELNTEAFF. In DNA form, the CDR3 reads TGTGCCAGCAGTTATCGCGGCGCTGAGCTGAACACTGAAGCTTTCTTT. The chain combines TRBV6-2 or TRBV6-3 with TRBJ1-1; D unclear. CDR1 is MNHEY, CDR2 SVGEGT, per germline. Between the trimmed V and J ends, which lost 3 bases and 0 bases, there was a span of 14 bases. The CDR3 sequence is 16 residues long.

The chain couples TRBV27 to TRBJ2-3, with D perhaps being TRBD1 or TRBD2 (5 bases each). CDR1 MNHEY and CDR2 SMNVEV come from the germline V gene (reference sequence). The CDR3 loop spans 16 amino acids. Trimming took off 6 bases at V and 2 bases at J, with 18 bases between the two ends. CDR3 DNA: TGTGCCAGCAGCCCCCGGGGCATATCATCCACAGATACGCAGTATTTT. Encoded protein: CASSPRGISSTDTQYF.

This clonotype was counted many times. CDR3 loop: CASSEARTGGGYTF. DNA for the CDR3: TGTGCCAGCAGTGAAGCTAGGACAGGCGGGGGCTACACCTTC. The J gene is TRBJ1-2, the V gene TRBV6-1; the match to TRBD1 covers 7 bases. Germline trimming cut 0 bases from V and 8 bases from J; bases unmatched to any gene: 6. CDR1 and CDR2 (germline): MNHNS, SASEGT. The CDR3 contains 14 residues.

This clonotype was found many times. The V call is TRBV20-1, the J call TRBJ2-2; D unresolved. CDR3 length: 14 residues. The V and J ends lost 6 bases and 5 bases respectively, with 16 bases between them. Germline values: CDR1 DFQATT, CDR2 SNEGSKA (reference sequence). The CDR3 loop reads CSAPGPGGTGELFF. The CDR3, as DNA: TGCAGTGCCCCAGGACCTGGCGGTACCGGGGAGCTGTTTTTT.

This clonotype was recorded at least ten times. The gene calls are TRBV6-2 or TRBV6-3 and TRBJ2-5; TRBD2 agrees at 8 bases. V lost 4 bases to trimming and J lost 5 bases; unmatched junction nucleotides: 15. CDR3 length: 17 amino acids. Per germline, CDR1 MNHEY and CDR2 SVGEGT. For the CDR3, the DNA is TGTGCCAGCAGTTTATTGTTAATAGTAGCGGGGCGTGAGACCCAGTACTTC. Encoded protein: CASSLLLIVAGRETQYF.